The rows below give T cell receptor beta chains drawn from one sample of a study of T cell changes during pregnancy in multiple sclerosis. The repertoire was sequenced with immunoSEQ multiplex PCR; TCRdb's copy has only in-frame clones and lacks some. This sample yields nearly 110,000 clones, of which roughly 90% are seen a single time; approximately 1.5% belongs to the top ten. The sequenced sample was peripheral blood, obtained after pregnancy. Receptors were obtained from a female donor with multiple sclerosis, enrolled in a pregnancy study. Both conserved end residues are part of each CDR3. Clone size is given for some rows only: seen once, a few or many times, or a class if the clone is expanded.

J: TRBJ1-4
V: TRBV6-5
size: -
length: 14
CDR3: CASKTGAAYEKLFF

J: TRBJ2-6
V: TRBV19
size: -
length: 16
CDR3: CASSIQGGSGANVLTF

J: TRBJ2-2
V: TRBV5-1
size: once
length: 15
CDR3: CASSLGQSNTGELFF

J: TRBJ2-2
V: TRBV6-5
size: -
length: 15
CDR3: CASSPTTMNTGELFF

J: TRBJ2-5
V: TRBV18
size: -
length: 15
CDR3: CASSEDSKVLETQYF

J: TRBJ2-1
V: TRBV5-1
size: -
length: 15
CDR3: CASSLDGRANNEQFF

J: TRBJ2-2
V: TRBV7-8
size: -
length: 17
CDR3: CASSLVRRGRFTGELFF

J: TRBJ1-5
V: TRBV30
size: once
length: 14
CDR3: CAWKQGDSNQPQHF

J: TRBJ1-2
V: TRBV28
size: -
length: 15
CDR3: CASSSPGGASYGYTF

J: TRBJ1-1
V: TRBV5-1
size: few
length: 14
CDR3: CASSLATANTEAFF

J: TRBJ2-4
V: TRBV6-1
size: -
length: 15
CDR3: CASRTSGGVKNIQYF

J: TRBJ2-7
V: TRBV25-1
size: -
length: 17
CDR3: CASSESGTSGRAHEQYF

J: TRBJ1-1
V: TRBV21-1
size: -
length: 24
CDR3: CASSKKLGQSGGTGTYQKNTEAFF

J: TRBJ1-1
V: TRBV5-1
size: -
length: 17
CDR3: CASSLVRPGRGPSRAFF

J: TRBJ1-4
V: TRBV18
size: -
length: 15
CDR3: CASSLGPATNEKLFF

J: TRBJ1-6
V: TRBV9
size: -
length: 16
CDR3: CASSEGSQRYNSPLHF

J: TRBJ1-2
V: TRBV5-1
size: once
length: 15
CDR3: CASSLGTGDIYGYTF

J: TRBJ1-4
V: TRBV9
size: -
length: 15
CDR3: CASSGGTGPNEKLFF

J: TRBJ2-2
V: TRBV6-5
size: -
length: 15
CDR3: CASSYSPQRAGELFF

J: TRBJ2-7
V: TRBV7-2
size: -
length: 11
CDR3: CASSSEGLQYF

J: TRBJ1-1
V: TRBV28
size: once
length: 14
CDR3: CASSTPVRNTEAFF

J: TRBJ1-2
V: TRBV30
size: -
length: 12
CDR3: CAWSREVGGYTF

J: TRBJ2-1
V: TRBV29-1
size: -
length: 14
CDR3: CSVVSGRLYNEQFF

J: TRBJ1-4
V: TRBV5-1
size: -
length: 16
CDR3: CASSLGRLPTNEKLFF

J: TRBJ2-2
V: TRBV5-1
size: -
length: 14
CDR3: CASRAGGGTGELFF

J: TRBJ1-2
V: TRBV30
size: -
length: 13
CDR3: CAWSVGSLYGYTF

J: TRBJ1-1
V: TRBV27
size: -
length: 14
CDR3: CASKLEVVNTEAFF

J: TRBJ2-2
V: TRBV30
size: -
length: 15
CDR3: CAWSRDRVNTGELFF

J: TRBJ1-2
V: TRBV4-2
size: -
length: 14
CDR3: CASSQADSNYGYTF

J: TRBJ2-2
V: TRBV29-1
size: -
length: 15
CDR3: CSVLPYRGDTGELFF

J: TRBJ1-1
V: TRBV7-9
size: -
length: 14
CDR3: CASSRNRDGTEAFF

J: TRBJ2-1
V: TRBV7-3
size: -
length: 15
CDR3: CASRETGHPGNEQFF

J: TRBJ2-1
V: TRBV11-2
size: -
length: 15
CDR3: CASSYQAGGRIEQFF

J: TRBJ1-2
V: TRBV5-1
size: -
length: 15
CDR3: CASRSGGGFPFGYTF

J: TRBJ2-7
V: TRBV21-1
size: -
length: 15
CDR3: CASSQGLLSSYEQYF

J: TRBJ2-5
V: TRBV5-4
size: -
length: 13
CDR3: CASSLTGGETQYF

J: TRBJ1-2
V: TRBV6-1
size: -
length: 13
CDR3: CASSDSPSRGYTF

J: TRBJ1-6
V: TRBV5-1
size: -
length: 14
CDR3: CASSPGQGYSPLHF

J: TRBJ1-1
V: TRBV11-1
size: -
length: 13
CDR3: CASSLDRNTEAFF

J: TRBJ2-5
V: TRBV11-2
size: -
length: 14
CDR3: CASSLGQTPETQYF

J: TRBJ2-1
V: TRBV5-6
size: -
length: 15
CDR3: CASSFQVSSYNEQFF

J: TRBJ2-7
V: TRBV7-3
size: -
length: 17
CDR3: CASSLYAPLAVAYEQYF

J: TRBJ1-1
V: TRBV5-5
size: -
length: 14
CDR3: CASSLGTLNTEAFF

J: TRBJ1-1
V: TRBV7-7
size: few
length: 13
CDR3: CASSPLLNTEAFF

J: TRBJ1-5
V: TRBV11-2
size: once
length: 15
CDR3: CASSLGQGSNQPQHF

J: TRBJ2-5
V: TRBV4-1
size: -
length: 14
CDR3: CASSRIHLGETQYF

J: TRBJ1-5
V: TRBV10-2
size: -
length: 15
CDR3: CASSVGIISNQPQHF

J: TRBJ2-3
V: TRBV7-9
size: -
length: 15
CDR3: CASSLRELSTDTQYF

J: TRBJ1-2
V: TRBV28
size: -
length: 13
CDR3: CASSSTGIGGYTF

J: TRBJ1-2
V: TRBV5-1
size: -
length: 14
CDR3: CASSLDTANYGYTF

J: TRBJ2-6
V: TRBV5-6
size: -
length: 18
CDR3: CASSFRTALASGANVLTF

J: TRBJ2-7
V: TRBV7-9
size: -
length: 11
CDR3: CASSPLYEQYF

J: TRBJ1-5
V: TRBV7-9
size: -
length: 13
CDR3: CASSLGGGQPQHF

J: TRBJ1-1
V: TRBV5-1
size: -
length: 13
CDR3: CASSLTEQDRAFF